This TCR beta chain was observed in a study of vaccination and CD4 T cells after COVID-19. Sample treatment: roughly 10-day PBMC culture with coronavirus spike peptide pools or control peptides (ViraFEST assay). Remarks on this clonotype: Its antigen is not identified.

This CDR3 has 16 residues. Cultured CD4+ T-cell DNA underwent Oncomine TCR Beta short-read sequencing. MiXCR was run by TCRdb on the PCR reads, yielding one entry per CDR3 protein. This table holds more than 20,000 distinct CDR3 sequences, around 50% found once. The V and J genes are TRBV21-1 and TRBJ1-1; the table names TRBD1, a call not compared with the DNA. TRBV21-1 is a pseudogene segment. This clonotype was obtained from a human donor who received a COVID-19 vaccine. The specimen comprised CD4+ T cells from blood, cultured in vitro, sampled before SARS-CoV-2 vaccination. The CDR3 region has the DNA TGTGCCAGCAGCGCGGAAGTAGGGGCCTGGAACACTGAAGCTTTCTTT. It translates to CASSAEVGAWNTEAFF.